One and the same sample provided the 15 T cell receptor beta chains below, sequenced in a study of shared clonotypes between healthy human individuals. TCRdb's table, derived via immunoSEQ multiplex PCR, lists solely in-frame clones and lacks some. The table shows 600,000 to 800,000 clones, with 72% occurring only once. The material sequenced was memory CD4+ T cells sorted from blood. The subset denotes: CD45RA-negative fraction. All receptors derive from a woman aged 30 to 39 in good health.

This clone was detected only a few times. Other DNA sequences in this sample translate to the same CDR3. CDR3 bases: TGCGCCAGCAGCCAGGACTCTAGCTCCTACAATGAGCAGTTCTTC. Protein product: CASSQDSSSYNEQFF. This chain joins TRBV5-1 and TRBJ2-1; tentatively, D is TRBD2 (5 bases). Germline V gene data show CDR1 as SGHRS and CDR2 as YFSETQ. The CDR3 contains 15 residues. Trimming pared 4 bases from V and 0 bases from J, leaving 11 bases between.

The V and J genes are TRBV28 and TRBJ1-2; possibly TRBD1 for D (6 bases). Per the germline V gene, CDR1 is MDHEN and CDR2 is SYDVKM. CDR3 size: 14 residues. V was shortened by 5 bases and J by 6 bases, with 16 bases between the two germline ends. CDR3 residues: CASSPWTALNGYTF. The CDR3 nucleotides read TGTGCCAGCAGTCCTTGGACAGCCCTAAATGGCTACACCTTC.

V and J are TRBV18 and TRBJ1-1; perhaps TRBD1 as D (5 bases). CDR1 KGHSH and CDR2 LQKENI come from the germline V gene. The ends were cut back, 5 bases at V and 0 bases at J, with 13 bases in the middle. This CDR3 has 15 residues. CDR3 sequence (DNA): TGTGCCAGCTCATTTGGGGCAACCATGAACACTGAAGCTTTCTTT. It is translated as CASSFGATMNTEAFF.

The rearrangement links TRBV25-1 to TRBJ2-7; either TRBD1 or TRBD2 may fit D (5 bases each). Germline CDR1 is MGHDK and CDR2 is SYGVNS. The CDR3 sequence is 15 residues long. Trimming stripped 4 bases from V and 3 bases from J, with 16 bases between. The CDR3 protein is CASSVSLPGHYEQYF. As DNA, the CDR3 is TGTGCCAGCAGTGTATCTCTTCCGGGGCACTACGAGCAGTACTTC.

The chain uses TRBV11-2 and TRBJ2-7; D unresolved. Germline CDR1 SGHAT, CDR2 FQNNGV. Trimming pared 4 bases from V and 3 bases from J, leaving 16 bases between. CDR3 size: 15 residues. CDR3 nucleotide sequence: TGTGCCAGCAGCTCCGGACCAGACCAGAGCTACGAGCAGTACTTC. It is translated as CASSSGPDQSYEQYF.

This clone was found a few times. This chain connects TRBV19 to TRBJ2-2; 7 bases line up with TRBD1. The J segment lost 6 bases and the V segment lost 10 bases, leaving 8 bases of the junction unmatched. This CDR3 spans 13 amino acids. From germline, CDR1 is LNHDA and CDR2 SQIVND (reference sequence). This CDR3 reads CATRGGRAGELFF. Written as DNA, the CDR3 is TGTGCCACTAGAGGGGGCCGGGCCGGGGAGCTGTTTTTT. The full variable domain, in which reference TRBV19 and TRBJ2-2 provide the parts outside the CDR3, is DGGITQSPKYLFRKEGQNVTLSCEQNLNHDAMYWYRQDPGQGLRLIYYSQIVNDFQKGDIAEGYSVSREKKESFPLTVTSAQKNPTAFYLCATRGGRAGELFFGEGSRLTVL.

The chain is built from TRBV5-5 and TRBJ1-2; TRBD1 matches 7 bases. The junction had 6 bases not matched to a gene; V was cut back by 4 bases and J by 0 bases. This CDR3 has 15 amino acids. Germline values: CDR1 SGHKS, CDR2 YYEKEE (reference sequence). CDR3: CASSPDRYSNYGYTF. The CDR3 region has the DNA TGTGCCAGCAGCCCGGACAGGTACTCTAACTATGGCTACACCTTC.

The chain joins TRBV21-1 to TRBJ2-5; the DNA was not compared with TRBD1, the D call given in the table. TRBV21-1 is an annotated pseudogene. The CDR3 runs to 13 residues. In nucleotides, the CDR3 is TGTGCCAGTGCACGCCGACAGCAAGAGACCCAGTACTTC. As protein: CASARRQQETQYF.

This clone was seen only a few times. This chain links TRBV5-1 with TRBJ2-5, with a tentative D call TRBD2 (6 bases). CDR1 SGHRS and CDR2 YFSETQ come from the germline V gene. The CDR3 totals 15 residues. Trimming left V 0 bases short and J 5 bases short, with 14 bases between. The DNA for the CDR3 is TGCGCCAGCAGCTTGGATACGGGGGAGTGGGAGACCCAGTACTTC. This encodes CASSLDTGEWETQYF.

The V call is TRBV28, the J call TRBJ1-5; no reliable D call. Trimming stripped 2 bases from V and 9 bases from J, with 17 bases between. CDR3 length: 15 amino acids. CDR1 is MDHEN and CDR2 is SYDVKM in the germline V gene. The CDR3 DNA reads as TGTGCCAGCAGTTTAGTTCGAAGTGCGTTCTGGCCCCAGCATTTT. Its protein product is CASSLVRSAFWPQHF.

CDR3 amino acids: CASSRDSTREVYF. In nucleotides, the CDR3 is TGCGCCAGCAGCCGGGACTCGACACGAGAGGTATATTTT. The chain uses TRBV4-1 and TRBJ1-3; the D gene is possibly TRBD1 (5 bases). Trimming cost V 4 bases and J 14 bases, with 18 bases left between them. Germline V gene lookup returns CDR1 MGHRA and CDR2 YSYEKL. This CDR3 region has 13 residues.

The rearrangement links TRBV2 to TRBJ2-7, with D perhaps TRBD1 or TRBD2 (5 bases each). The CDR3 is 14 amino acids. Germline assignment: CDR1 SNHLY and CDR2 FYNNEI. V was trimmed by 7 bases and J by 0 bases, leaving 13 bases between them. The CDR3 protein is CASTAPGSSYEQYF. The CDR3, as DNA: TGTGCCAGCACGGCACCAGGGAGCTCCTACGAGCAGTACTTC.

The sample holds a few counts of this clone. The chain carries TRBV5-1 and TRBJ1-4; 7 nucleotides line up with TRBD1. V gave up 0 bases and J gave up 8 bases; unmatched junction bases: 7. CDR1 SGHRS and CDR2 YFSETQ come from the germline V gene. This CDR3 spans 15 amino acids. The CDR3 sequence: CASSLGDRDEEKLFF. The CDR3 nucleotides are TGCGCCAGCAGCTTGGGGGACAGAGATGAAGAAAAACTGTTTTTT.

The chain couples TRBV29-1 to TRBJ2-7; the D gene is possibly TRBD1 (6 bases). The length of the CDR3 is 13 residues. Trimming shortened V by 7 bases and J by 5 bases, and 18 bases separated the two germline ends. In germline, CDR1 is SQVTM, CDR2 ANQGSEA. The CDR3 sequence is CSGGTIGNDEQYF. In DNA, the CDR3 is TGCAGCGGGGGGACAATAGGGAACGACGAGCAGTACTTC.

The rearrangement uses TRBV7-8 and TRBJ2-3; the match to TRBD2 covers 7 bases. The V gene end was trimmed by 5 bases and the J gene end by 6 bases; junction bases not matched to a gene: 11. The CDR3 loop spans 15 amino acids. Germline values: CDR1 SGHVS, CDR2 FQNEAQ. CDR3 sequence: CASSRLGGRSDTQYF. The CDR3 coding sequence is TGTGCCAGCAGCCGTTTGGGCGGGAGATCGGATACGCAGTATTTT.